This T cell receptor beta chain was sequenced for a study of shared clonotypes between healthy human individuals. The CDR3 sequence is 14 residues long. Germline values: CDR1 SGHTA, CDR2 FQGNSA. Between the trimmed V and J ends, which lost 5 bases and 1 base, there was a span of 11 bases. The protocol was immunoSEQ multiplex PCR, while the TCRdb copy is restricted to in-frame clones and leaves out a portion. Among some 2 million clones listed, 85% to 95% were seen once. The genes are TRBV7-2 and TRBJ1-1; D is undetermined. The sample taken for sequencing was naive CD4+ T cells sorted from blood. Subset defined: CD45RA+ positively selected. This receptor was identified in a man between 18 and 29 years old in good health. The CDR3 here is CASSPLSPNTEAFF. In nucleotides, the CDR3 is TGTGCCAGCAGCCCACTCAGCCCGAACACTGAAGCTTTCTTT.